Following are 26 T cell receptor beta chains from one sample sequenced in a study of blood T cell repertoires in COVID-19. Clones were sequenced by immunoSEQ multiplex PCR, and TCRdb holds only the in-frame ones, with some missing. The table shows 95,000 to 100,000 clones, with 85% occurring only once. Sequencing was done on a sample of peripheral blood. The receptors shown here come from a woman in her seventies with active or convalescent COVID-19.

This chain joins TRBV6-5 and TRBJ1-6, with D hard to call. Per the germline V gene, CDR1 is MNHEY and CDR2 is SVGAGI. V lost 10 bases to trimming and J lost 7 bases, with 14 bases between them. This CDR3 is 13 amino acids long. CDR3 DNA: TGTGCCACAGGAAGACGCGGGAATTCACCCCTCCACTTT. Its translation: CATGRRGNSPLHF.

This clone showed up just once. The chain recombines TRBV7-2 with TRBJ2-1; 8 nucleotides align to TRBD2. The germline V gene encodes CDR1 SGHTA and CDR2 FQGNSA. The V gene end was trimmed by 5 bases and the J gene end by 6 bases; junction bases not matched to a gene: 15. The CDR3 covers 17 residues. CDR3 coding DNA: TGTGCCAGCAGCCCGGACCGGGGAGCGGGAGAGGGCAATGAGCAGTTCTTC. Residues: CASSPDRGAGEGNEQFF.

The CDR3 spells CASNTLGQGAGYEQYF. In nucleotides, the CDR3 is TGTGCCAGCAACACTTTGGGACAGGGGGCGGGGTACGAGCAGTACTTC. This sequence joins TRBV28 and TRBJ2-7; 12 nucleotides line up with TRBD1. Germline CDR1 reads MDHEN; CDR2 reads SYDVKM. The CDR3 consists of 16 residues. V shed 7 bases and J 4 bases; nucleotides not matched to a gene: 11.

This sequence joins TRBV19 and TRBJ2-1; 11 nucleotides align to TRBD1. The CDR3 runs 19 residues. Germline CDR1 reads LNHDA; CDR2 reads SQIVND (reference sequence). V shed 5 bases, J shed 0 bases, and the junction held 12 bases outside the gene matches. The DNA for the CDR3 is TGTGCCAGTAGTCCCCGTGGACAGGGGGCCATTAACTCCTACAATGAGCAGTTCTTC. Amino acids: CASSPRGQGAINSYNEQFF.

Note on this clone: This sequence may be a read error, since a much larger clone differs from it by one base. This chain uses TRBV4-2 with TRBJ1-1; D not certain. Germline V gene sequence: CDR1 LGHNA, CDR2 YNFKEQ. CDR3 length: 13 residues. V was clipped by 0 bases and J by 1 base, with 3 bases between them. The CDR3 protein is CASSQDRNTEAFF. For the CDR3, the DNA is TGTGCCAGCAGCCAAGATCGGAACACTGAAGCTTTCTTT.

The rearrangement joins TRBV5-8 to TRBJ1-5, with 8 bases identical to TRBD1. This CDR3 is built from 16 residues. Germline values: CDR1 SGHTS, CDR2 YDEGEE. V dropped 4 bases and J dropped 4; count of bases not matched to a gene: 10. CDR3 region: CASSTDQDRENQPQHF. The CDR3, as DNA: TGTGCCAGCAGCACAGATCAGGACAGGGAGAATCAGCCCCAGCATTTT.

This chain uses TRBV18 with TRBJ1-5; D possibly corresponds to TRBD1 (6 bases). V lost 4 bases, J lost 2 bases, and 15 bases lay in between. Germline CDR1 KGHSH, CDR2 LQKENI. The CDR3 has 16 amino acids. CDR3 DNA sequence: TGTGCCAGCTCACATGGGGGCACAGGCGGCAATCAGCCCCAGCATTTT. It yields the protein CASSHGGTGGNQPQHF.

The chain links TRBV6-5 to TRBJ1-1; unclear D gene. CDR3 size: 13 residues. Trimming left V 7 bases short and J 0 bases short, with 9 bases between. Germline loops: CDR1 MNHEY, CDR2 SVGAGI. The chain's CDR3 is CASKGRLNTEAFF. In DNA form, the CDR3 reads TGTGCCAGCAAAGGCAGGCTGAACACTGAAGCTTTCTTT.

The chain joins TRBV30 to TRBJ1-2; possibly TRBD1 for D (5 bases). Trimming took off 2 bases at V and 7 bases at J, with 20 bases between the two ends. This CDR3 spans 15 amino acids. The germline V gene has CDR1 GTSNPN and CDR2 SVGIG (reference sequence). DNA for the CDR3: TGTGCCTGGAGTAAAACAGCTCCAGGGTGGCGTGGCTACACCTTC. It is translated as CAWSKTAPGWRGYTF.

This clone showed up just once. The chain uses TRBV2 and TRBJ1-6; 11 positions match TRBD1. With V trimmed by 1 base and J by 10 bases, 3 bases remained unmatched. In germline, CDR1 is SNHLY, CDR2 FYNNEI. The CDR3 contains 15 residues. Here the CDR3 DNA reads TGTGCCAGCAGTGAAGGGGACAGGGGGTGGTCACCCCTCCACTTT. This encodes CASSEGDRGWSPLHF.

V usage is TRBV7-2 and J usage is TRBJ2-1, with D possibly TRBD2 on 6 matching bases. Germline assignment: CDR1 SGHTA and CDR2 FQGNSA. Trimming shortened V by 6 bases and J by 2 bases, and 23 bases separated the two germline ends. This CDR3 has 18 amino acids. CDR3 coding DNA: TGTGCCAGCAGATCCGACGAGGGACTTTTCCACCCCTACAATGAGCAGTTCTTC. It yields the protein CASRSDEGLFHPYNEQFF.

The chain carries TRBV7-8 and TRBJ1-1; 9 positions agree with TRBD1. Unmatched junction bases numbered 3, after V lost 5 bases and J lost 8 bases. Germline values: CDR1 SGHVS, CDR2 FQNEAQ. CDR3 length equals 12 residues. The CDR3 is CASSPGTGEAFF. DNA for the CDR3: TGTGCCAGCAGCCCCGGGACAGGGGAAGCTTTCTTT.

V gene TRBV7-2 combines with J gene TRBJ1-1; 7 bases match TRBD1. After removal of 8 bases from V and 7 bases from J, the junction contained 10 bases not matched to a gene. This CDR3 has 13 residues. Germline V gene data show CDR1 as SGHTA and CDR2 as FQGNSA. CDR3 amino acids: CASGQTGMVEAFF. For the CDR3, the DNA is TGTGCCAGCGGCCAGACAGGGATGGTTGAAGCTTTCTTT.

The chain combines TRBV19 with TRBJ2-3, with 14 bases that match TRBD2. Per the germline V gene, CDR1 is LNHDA and CDR2 is SQIVND (reference sequence). With V trimmed by 10 bases and J by 1 base, 10 bases remained unmatched. The CDR3 has 17 amino acids. The CDR3 nucleotides read TGTGCCACTTCGACTAGCGGGGGGGCCTGGGGCACAGATACGCAGTATTTT. It specifies CATSTSGGAWGTDTQYF.

In DNA, the CDR3 is TGTGCCAGCAGTCGATCTTACAGCGAGACCCAGTACTTC. Protein: CASSRSYSETQYF. This rearrangement joins TRBV5-4 to TRBJ2-5; D ambiguous. The CDR3 consists of 13 residues. Trimming removed 5 bases from V and 5 bases from J, with 13 bases in between. The V gene's germline CDR1 is SGHNT and CDR2 YYREEE (reference sequence).

This clone was recorded a few times. V usage is TRBV28 and J usage is TRBJ1-4; a weak D match, TRBD1 (6 bases). V lost 6 bases to trimming and J lost 4 bases, with 9 bases between them. Germline assignment: CDR1 MDHEN and CDR2 SYDVKM. The CDR3 contains 13 residues. In DNA form, the CDR3 reads TGTGCCAGCAGCGGACAGCTTAATGAAAAACTGTTTTTT. Protein sequence: CASSGQLNEKLFF.

Only one count was recorded for this clone. The chain employs TRBV6-6 and TRBJ1-1; 9 bases are a match to TRBD1. Germline CDR1 MNHNY, CDR2 SVGAGI (reference sequence). The CDR3 is made up of 15 amino acids. The V segment lost 2 bases and the J segment 4 bases; nucleotides outside the gene matches: 5. CDR3 residues: CASSYEYRGPTEAFF. CDR3 nucleotide sequence: TGTGCCAGCAGTTACGAGTACAGGGGGCCCACTGAAGCTTTCTTT.

This clone has a handful of counts. The V call is TRBV6-5, the J call TRBJ1-1; perhaps TRBD1 as D (6 bases). The CDR3 extends over 15 amino acids. Germline V gene data show CDR1 as MNHEY and CDR2 as SVGAGI. V was pared by 5 bases and J by 4 bases, with 17 bases between. For the CDR3, the DNA is TGTGCCAGCAGTCCCCAGGGACACGGGGTCACTGAAGCTTTCTTT. Translation gives CASSPQGHGVTEAFF.

The chain recombines TRBV7-2 with TRBJ1-2; tentative D call: TRBD1 (6 bases). V lost 4 bases and J lost 4, with 13 bases in between. The CDR3 loop spans 14 amino acids. CDR1 SGHTA and CDR2 FQGNSA come from the germline V gene. Here the CDR3 DNA reads TGTGCCAGCAGCTCATCAGGGGTAATCTATGGCTACACCTTC. Translating it yields CASSSSGVIYGYTF.

This chain joins TRBV7-9 and TRBJ2-2, with D unclear. CDR1 SEHNR and CDR2 FQNEAQ come from the germline V gene (reference sequence). The length of the CDR3 is 13 residues. The V end was cut by 7 bases, the J end by 6 bases, with 12 bases between. DNA of the CDR3: TGTGCCAGCATCCTTTTAAGCCCCGGGGAGCTGTTTTTT. Translation gives CASILLSPGELFF.

V and J are TRBV5-4 and TRBJ1-2, with a possible D match to TRBD1 (5 bases). The V gene lost 3 bases and the J gene lost 8 bases, with 14 bases spanning the gap. Germline V gives CDR1 SGHNT, CDR2 YYREEE (reference sequence). CDR3 length: 13 amino acids. The CDR3 coding sequence is TGTGCCAGCAGCTCGCCGGGGGGTAAGGGCTACACCTTC. Its protein is CASSSPGGKGYTF.

The chain is built from TRBV10-2 and TRBJ2-7; 7 bases align to TRBD2. Germline V lookup: CDR1 WSHSY, CDR2 SAAADI. The ends lost 0 bases at V and 3 bases at J; junction bases unmatched: 8. The CDR3 runs 16 residues. The CDR3 sequence: CASSESRAGINYEQYF. The CDR3 DNA sequence: TGCGCCAGCAGTGAGTCGAGAGCGGGAATAAACTACGAGCAGTACTTC.

The chain employs TRBV11-3 and TRBJ1-3; D not resolved. Germline V lookup: CDR1 SGHNT, CDR2 YENEEA. Trimming took off 2 bases at V and 0 bases at J, with 11 bases between the two ends. This CDR3 is built from 16 residues. The CDR3 is CASSLRRENSGNTIYF. CDR3 DNA sequence: TGTGCCAGCAGCTTAAGAAGGGAGAACTCTGGAAACACCATATATTTT. The full variable domain, rest sourced from reference TRBV11-3 and TRBJ1-3, is EAGVVQSPRYKIIEKKQPVAFWCNPISGHNTLYWYLQNLGQGPELLIRYENEEAVDDSQLPKDRFSAERLKGVDSTLKIQPAELGDSAVYLCASSLRRENSGNTIYFGEGSWLTVV.

This chain links TRBV6-6 with TRBJ2-1, with D maybe TRBD1 (5 bases). From germline, CDR1 is MNHNY and CDR2 SVGAGI (reference sequence). Trimming stripped 6 bases from V and 8 bases from J, with 14 bases between. This CDR3 is 13 amino acids long. In DNA form, the CDR3 reads TGTGCCAGCAGACAGGACGCGATGTATGAGCAGTTCTTC. It yields the protein CASRQDAMYEQFF.

The chain recombines TRBV2 with TRBJ1-1; 9 bases match TRBD1. V was clipped by 5 bases and J by 4 bases; unmatched bases: 8. Germline CDR1 SNHLY, CDR2 FYNNEI. The CDR3 length is 15 residues. Here the CDR3 DNA reads TGTGCCAGCAGTTCGGACAGGGGTAGTGGCACTGAAGCTTTCTTT. Translation gives CASSSDRGSGTEAFF.

J is TRBJ1-4 and V is TRBV3-1 (or the pseudogene TRBV3-2); TRBD1 aligns across 7 bases. After removal of 0 bases from V and 7 bases from J, the junction contained 2 bases not matched to a gene. This CDR3 is built from 14 residues. Germline V gene sequence: CDR1 LGHDT, CDR2 YNNKEL (reference sequence). The CDR3 region has the DNA TGTGCCAGCAGCCAAGAACAGGGGCGTGAAAAACTGTTTTTT. It yields the protein CASSQEQGREKLFF.